This TCR beta chain was retrieved from a study of response to subunit inactivated influenza vaccine. Using its own MiXCR run on the RT-PCR reads, TCRdb lists one record per CDR3 protein. The profile covers roughly 500,000 distinct CDR3 sequences, with roughly 27% appearing a single time and 1.5% to 2% taken by the ten largest. V was pared by 4 bases and J by 5 bases, with 14 bases between. This CDR3 contains 13 residues. Germline lookup yields CDR1 GTSNPN and CDR2 SVGIG (reference sequence). There are a few counts of this clonotype. Its antigen is not identified. Study-level points and caveats: The authors proposed limited new T cell recruitment per seasonal influenza vaccination.

The specimen comprised CD4+ T cells sorted from PBMCs, sampled about 5 days after vaccination. The chain joins TRBV30 to TRBJ2-5, with D tentatively TRBD2 (5 bases). The source of this sequence is a man aged 45-65 years who received an inactivated influenza vaccine. CDR3 bases: TGTGCCTGGATCAGTCTAGCTAGCGAGACCCAGTACTTC. This encodes CAWISLASETQYF.